This TCR beta chain was captured by sequencing in a study of T-cell memory formation after mild COVID-19 (dated by TCRdb to 2020 to 2022). Context from the whole study: TCR sequence clusters from the two donors were largely donor specific. The cohort was made up of two young adult volunteers, one female and one male, who were previously healthy. In two donors, T-cell clones that expanded and contracted after mild COVID-19 were followed by sequencing TCRalpha and TCRbeta repertoires longitudinally.

A remark on this clonotype: The target of this receptor is not known. Per-base quality was not reported, and no clone a single base away is much larger than it.

PBMCs were isolated by Ficoll-Paque density gradient centrifugation. What the research found in general, with its limitations: Some responding clones were detected in pre-infection memory, suggesting pre-existing cross-reactive memory T cells joined the SARS-CoV-2 response. SARS-CoV-2 specificity of the second-wave clones peaking on day 37 was not confirmed. The study included only a couple of mild cases, and larger cohorts that include severe cases with pre-infection samples were judged to be necessary. Contracting CD4+ clones were located mainly in the CM and EM memory subsets, whereas CD8+ clones were found to be enriched in EMRA. From day 15 to 85, contracting clones showed balanced CD4/CD8 phenotypes, whereas a second wave of clones that expanded from day 15 to 37 leaned towards CD4+.

Instrument used: Illumina NovaSeq 6000. TCRalpha and TCRbeta cDNA libraries were built by 5'RACE with constant-segment primers, adding sample barcodes and unique molecular identifiers. RNA was extracted from every sample with Trizol reagent. Library amplification was performed in two PCR steps, and a second sample barcode and Illumina TruSeq adapters were introduced in the second step. Libraries were sequenced on an Illumina NovaSeq with 2 x 150 bp paired-end reads. Per the source publication's procedure: Demultiplexing of reads and collapsing into UMI-guided consensus sequences were performed with migec v1.2.7. Using mixcr v2.1.11, the UMI consensuses were aligned to TRA and TRB V and J templates and assembled into clonotypes. Expanded or contracted clonotypes were those called significant by both edgeR and NoisET, with noise models trained on biological replicates. For edgeR calls, a false discovery rate-adjusted p below 0.01 and a log2 fold-change threshold of 1 were applied. As an exploratory analysis of dynamics, PCA with hierarchical clustering was applied to max-normalized trajectories of the 1000 most abundant clonotypes. Each responding clone was given a CD4 or CD8 phenotype based on the CD4+ and CD8+ repertoires, which had been sequenced separately. The public reads were reprocessed in TCRdb via fastp at Q25 and MiXCR, keeping in-frame beta chains. Duplicate CDR3 protein sequences are folded into a single record with the most common DNA and genes. V and J calls and clone size were set by TCRdb, not the authors. Recorded for this sample are around 200,000 distinct CDR3 sequences; around 27% of them occurred a single time. The ten largest clones represent approximately 10% of the sample.

From a lookup of the germline V gene, CDR1 and CDR2 are MNHEY and SVGAGI. V loses 4 bases, J loses 4 bases, and the germline ends lie 15 bases apart. The CDR3 runs 15 residues from the cysteine to the phenylalanine. CDR3 DNA only is kept here, 45 bases in frame from base 1. This chain is built from TRBV6-5 and TRBJ2-3, with the D gene tentatively TRBD1 or TRBD2, based on 5 matching bases in each. The TCR comes from an adult woman who had mild COVID-19 (a few samples of this study predate the infection). The sample titles of this study are shuffled in the database, so cell type and time point are left out; the donor was told from shared clones. The sequencing input was PBMCs or a T cell subset sorted from them (not recorded which). The CDR3 region reads CASSFGDGRSDTQYF. The DNA is TGTGCCAGCAGTTTTGGGGACGGTAGATCAGATACGCAGTATTTT.